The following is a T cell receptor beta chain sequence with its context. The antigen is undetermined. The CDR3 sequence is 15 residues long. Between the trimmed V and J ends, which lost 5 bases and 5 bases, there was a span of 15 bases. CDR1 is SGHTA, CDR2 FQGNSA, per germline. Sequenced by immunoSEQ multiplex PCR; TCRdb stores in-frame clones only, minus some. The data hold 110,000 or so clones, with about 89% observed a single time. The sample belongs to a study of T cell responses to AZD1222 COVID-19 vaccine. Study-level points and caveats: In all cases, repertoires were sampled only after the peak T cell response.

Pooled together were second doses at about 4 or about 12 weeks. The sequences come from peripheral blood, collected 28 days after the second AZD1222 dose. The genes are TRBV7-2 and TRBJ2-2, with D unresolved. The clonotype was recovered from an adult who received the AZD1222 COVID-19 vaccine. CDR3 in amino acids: CASSPRLSGTGELFF. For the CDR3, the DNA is TGTGCCAGCAGCCCCAGACTCTCCGGTACCGGGGAGCTGTTTTTT.